The 21 T cell receptor beta chains below all came from one sample that was sequenced in a study of blood T cell repertoires in COVID-19. Here immunoSEQ multiplex PCR was the method, and the copy in TCRdb shows in-frame clones only, minus some. The sample includes under 350,000 clones, about 85% of them seen just once. The source material was peripheral blood. Receptors were obtained from a human donor in a cohort sampled during active COVID-19.

The chain has TRBV28 and TRBJ2-3; 7 bases map to TRBD2. Looked up from germline, CDR1 is MDHEN and CDR2 is SYDVKM. The V gene end was trimmed by 2 bases and the J gene end by 4 bases; junction bases not matched to a gene: 9. The CDR3 has 16 residues. The CDR3 nucleotides are TGTGCCAGCAGTTTAGATTTGGGCGGGAGCTCAGATACGCAGTATTTT. Translating gives CASSLDLGGSSDTQYF.

The rearrangement uses TRBV5-4 and TRBJ2-5; 8 bases fit TRBD2. This CDR3 has 14 residues. V was clipped by 1 base and J by 2 bases; unmatched bases: 1. Germline V CDR1 and CDR2: SGHNT, YYREEE (reference sequence). Written as DNA, the CDR3 is TGTGCCAGCAGCTTGAAGCGGGGGCAAGAGACCCAGTACTTC. It translates to CASSLKRGQETQYF.

The genes are TRBV19 and TRBJ2-2; 7 bases are a match to TRBD2. V lost 4 bases, J lost 5 bases, and 4 bases stayed unmatched. The length of the CDR3 is 14 residues. Germline V gene lookup returns CDR1 LNHDA and CDR2 SQIVND (reference sequence). In nucleotides, the CDR3 is TGTGCCAGTAGTAGCGAACTAGCGACCGGGGAGCTGTTTTTT. It specifies CASSSELATGELFF. Together with reference TRBV19 and TRBJ2-2, the CDR3 gives the full variable domain: DGGITQSPKYLFRKEGQNVTLSCEQNLNHDAMYWYRQDPGQGLRLIYYSQIVNDFQKGDIAEGYSVSREKKESFPLTVTSAQKNPTAFYLCASSSELATGELFFGEGSRLTVL.

The CDR3 here is CASSPLAGGTGTDTQYF. The CDR3 region has the DNA TGTGCCAGCTCACCCTTAGCGGGAGGAACGGGCACAGATACGCAGTATTTT. The chain recombines TRBV18 with TRBJ2-3, with 10 bases matching TRBD2. The CDR3 consists of 17 residues. Germline V CDR1 and CDR2: KGHSH, LQKENI. Trimming took 3 bases from V and 1 from J; bases not matched to a gene: 7.

The V call is TRBV7-9, the J call TRBJ2-3; possibly TRBD1 for D (6 bases). V was pared by 5 bases and J by 0 bases, with 12 bases between. The CDR3 has 15 residues. Germline values: CDR1 SEHNR, CDR2 FQNEAQ (reference sequence). In DNA form, the CDR3 reads TGTGCCAGCAGCAGGGGACAAAAAAGCACAGATACGCAGTATTTT. Translation gives CASSRGQKSTDTQYF.

The table lists this clone with a count of one. CDR3 nucleotides: TGTGCCAGCAGTTTCGCCGGACAGGGATACGATGGCTACACCTTC. Amino acid sequence: CASSFAGQGYDGYTF. The chain recombines TRBV28 with TRBJ1-2; 8 bases align to TRBD1. This CDR3 region has 15 residues. Germline loops: CDR1 MDHEN, CDR2 SYDVKM. V shed 3 bases and J 6 bases; nucleotides not matched to a gene: 9.

DNA for the CDR3: TGTGCCAGCAGCTTAACCGGGACTAGCGGGAGGAGCTACAATGAGCAGTTCTTC. The encoded protein is CASSLTGTSGRSYNEQFF. The chain combines TRBV7-8 with TRBJ2-1; 15 positions agree with TRBD2. CDR1 and CDR2 from the germline V gene are SGHVS and FQNEAQ. This CDR3 has 18 residues. V shed 2 bases and J 3 bases; nucleotides not matched to a gene: 5.

The chain is built from TRBV6-5 and TRBJ2-1; TRBD2 might be the D (5 bases). CDR1 is MNHEY and CDR2 is SVGAGI in the germline V gene. The germline V and J ends were trimmed by 10 bases and 15 bases, with 25 bases remaining between them. This CDR3 spans 13 amino acids. The chain's CDR3 is CATSVFVYIGGFF. The CDR3 bases are TGTGCCACGTCCGTCTTTGTGTACATTGGAGGGTTCTTC.

This clone came up once. The rearrangement uses TRBV5-6 and TRBJ1-2; D call uncertain. Trimming stripped 4 bases from V and 4 bases from J, with 17 bases between. CDR1 and CDR2 from the germline V gene are SGHDT and YYEEEE. CDR3 length equals 15 residues. The CDR3 nucleotides read TGTGCCAGCAGCCGGCGTCTCAGGACTTTCTATGGCTACACCTTC. It codes for CASSRRLRTFYGYTF. Supplemented by reference TRBV5-6 and TRBJ1-2, the full variable domain reads DAGVTQSPTHLIKTRGQQVTLRCSPKSGHDTVSWYQQALGQGPQFIFQYYEEEERQRGNFPDRFSGHQFPNYSSELNVNALLLGDSALYLCASSRRLRTFYGYTFGSGTRLTVV.

V usage is TRBV2 and J usage is TRBJ1-5; D is ambiguous. This CDR3 has 15 amino acids. CDR1 SNHLY and CDR2 FYNNEI come from the germline V gene. V gave up 6 bases and J gave up 0 bases, with 12 bases separating them. The CDR3 sequence is CASRAGGVSNQPQHF. CDR3 nucleotides: TGTGCCAGCAGGGCTGGAGGAGTTAGCAATCAGCCCCAGCATTTT.

V gene TRBV18 combines with J gene TRBJ1-1; unclear D gene. Between the trimmed V and J ends, which lost 1 base and 5 bases, there was a span of 20 bases. CDR3 size: 17 residues. Germline lookup yields CDR1 KGHSH and CDR2 LQKENI. CDR3 sequence: CASSPLSGSSPGTEAFF. As DNA, the CDR3 is TGTGCCAGCTCACCACTATCCGGGTCCTCCCCTGGGACTGAAGCTTTCTTT. Together with reference TRBV18 and TRBJ1-1, the CDR3 gives the full variable domain: NAGVMQNPRHLVRRRGQEARLRCSPMKGHSHVYWYRQLPEEGLKFMVYLQKENIIDESGMPKERFSAEFPKEGPSILRIQQVVRGDSAAYFCASSPLSGSSPGTEAFFGQGTRLTVV.

This chain links TRBV4-2 with TRBJ2-1; a weak D match, TRBD2 (6 bases). The CDR3 has 17 amino acids. Germline CDR1 reads LGHNA; CDR2 reads YNFKEQ. The germline V and J ends were trimmed by 0 bases and 2 bases, with 14 bases remaining between them. The CDR3 region has the DNA TGTGCCAGCAGCCAAGATTTGGCCGGGAGAGCCTACAATGAGCAGTTCTTC. Protein sequence: CASSQDLAGRAYNEQFF.

The V and J genes are TRBV6-6 and TRBJ1-1; 8 bases are shared with TRBD1. Trimming took 2 bases from V and 4 from J; bases not matched to a gene: 3. The CDR3 sequence is 14 residues long. The germline gives CDR1 MNHNY, CDR2 SVGAGI (reference sequence). DNA of the CDR3: TGTGCCAGCAGTTACGACAGGGGTGGCACTGAAGCTTTCTTT. Residues: CASSYDRGGTEAFF.

In its sample, this clone was seen a few times. CDR3 loop: CASSRTGHTEAFF. The CDR3 DNA reads as TGTGCCAGCAGCCGGACAGGCCACACTGAAGCTTTCTTT. This chain connects TRBV6-5 to TRBJ1-1; 7 nucleotides match TRBD1. Germline CDR1 is MNHEY and CDR2 is SVGAGI. J was trimmed by 3 bases and V by 6 bases; bases with no gene match: 4. The CDR3 contains 13 residues.

V usage is TRBV5-1 and J usage is TRBJ1-1; the match to TRBD1 covers 8 bases. V lost 4 bases to trimming and J lost 4 bases; unmatched junction nucleotides: 9. The CDR3 has 15 amino acids. Germline V gene data show CDR1 as SGHRS and CDR2 as YFSETQ. The CDR3 region has the DNA TGCGCCAGCAGCGACCACAGGGGGGCGACCACTGAAGCTTTCTTT. This translates into CASSDHRGATTEAFF.

The chain employs TRBV5-4 and TRBJ2-7, with 7 bases that match TRBD1. There are 14 residues in the CDR3. V shed 4 bases and J 6 bases; nucleotides not matched to a gene: 10. Germline CDR1 and CDR2: SGHNT and YYREEE (reference sequence). The CDR3 region has the DNA TGTGCCAGCAGCCCGAGGACAGGAAGAGGCGAGCAGTACTTC. Its translation: CASSPRTGRGEQYF.

The chain recombines TRBV9 with TRBJ2-1; 7 positions agree with TRBD1. This CDR3 contains 15 residues. Unmatched junction bases numbered 7, after V lost 3 bases and J lost 4 bases. The germline V gene has CDR1 SGDLS and CDR2 YYNGEE. The CDR3 DNA follows: TGTGCCAGCAGCGGAAGACAGGGTAGATACAATGAGCAGTTCTTC. This gives the protein CASSGRQGRYNEQFF.

This chain uses TRBV7-2 with TRBJ1-5, with D unresolved. V lost 2 bases and J lost 5, with 10 bases in between. Germline V gene sequence: CDR1 SGHTA, CDR2 FQGNSA. This CDR3 comprises 14 residues. The DNA of the CDR3 is TGTGCCAGCAGCTTAAGGAAAGGAGATCAGCCCCAGCATTTT. The encoded protein is CASSLRKGDQPQHF. Based on the CDR3 plus reference TRBV7-2 and TRBJ1-5, the full variable domain is GAGVSQSPSNKVTEKGKDVELRCDPISGHTALYWYRQSLGQGLEFLIYFQGNSAPDKSGLPSDRFSAERTGGSVSTLTIQRTQQEDSAVYLCASSLRKGDQPQHFGDGTRLSIL.

The chain carries TRBV6-5 and TRBJ1-2, with no clear D. V lost 0 bases to trimming and J lost 10 bases, with 9 bases between them. The CDR3 covers 12 residues. Germline CDR1 MNHEY, CDR2 SVGAGI. CDR3 nucleotides: TGTGCCAGCAGTTACTCAAGACAAGACTACACCTTC. It encodes CASSYSRQDYTF.

V and J are TRBV3-1 (or the pseudogene TRBV3-2) and TRBJ2-6; perhaps TRBD1 as D (7 bases). Germline-derived CDR1 and CDR2 are LGHDT and YNNKEL (reference sequence). This CDR3 is 18 amino acids long. V shed 4 bases and J shed 0 bases, with 16 bases lying between them. CDR3 protein: CASSPGGTATSGANVLTF. The CDR3 region has the DNA TGTGCCAGCAGCCCGGGCGGGACAGCGACCTCTGGGGCCAACGTCCTGACTTTC.

This chain connects TRBV7-2 to TRBJ1-1, with D tentatively TRBD1 (5 bases). The CDR3 totals 13 residues. Trimming removed 4 bases at V and 1 base at J, with 7 bases between. CDR1 SGHTA and CDR2 FQGNSA come from the germline V gene. The CDR3 bases are TGTGCCAGCAGCTACGACAGGAACACTGAAGCTTTCTTT. This sequence encodes CASSYDRNTEAFF.